The present TCR beta chain was sequenced within a study of blood T cells in healthy people across ages (dated by TCRdb to the mid-2010s). For the wider study: Template switching captured roughly one uniquely barcoded TCR beta cDNA molecule per two T cells in model experiments. Using deep sequencing normalized with unique cDNA molecular identifiers, the study measured how TCR beta repertoire diversity changes with age. Four age groups were formed from the donors: young (average approximately 15 years), middle-aged (more than 35), aged (roughly 59) and long-lived (82). To avoid experimental bias, donors of different ages were spread randomly across the sequencing lanes. The study analyzed two additional independent replicas of 1 million unique cDNA reads from the same blood draw for two donors, one aged 18 to 30 and one aged 80 or older. Study-wide findings and limitations: Because profiling used bulk unsorted PBMCs, naive and antigen-experienced compartments could not be compared conclusively. A strong correlation was found between observed TCR beta diversity and the percentage of naive T cells measured by flow cytometry. Observed TCR beta diversity per million T cells fell roughly linearly with age, and a significant reduction was already apparent by age around 36. Because the CMV infection status of the donors was unknown, age-related changes in expanded clonotypes may potentially have been confounded. The long-lived group showed more naive CD4+ T cells, fewer expanded clones and increased TCR diversity than the aged group, suggesting age selection. Total diversity estimates from one million sequenced T cells were considered lower bounds and underestimates.

The approximately 40 donors, aged about 6 to 100 years, were systemically healthy Caucasian individuals from Russia. Around 10 milliliters of peripheral blood were collected from each donor into EDTA-treated Vacutainer tubes. PBMCs were isolated by Ficoll-Paque density-gradient centrifugation, with at least 6.5 million obtained per sample. Total RNA, at least 6 micrograms per sample, was extracted from PBMCs with Trizol reagent. For every donor, an aliquot of PBMCs went through flow cytometry to measure the percentages of naive CD45RAhigh/CD27high T cells. Turning to this clonotype: It has no known antigen specificity. No clone much larger than this one lies a single base away; base qualities are absent.

Receptor amplification or capture employed 5' RACE. Sequencer: Illumina HiSeq 2500. A second PCR of about 7 to 12 cycles was run with a J-beta primer mix and a sample-barcoded 5' primer. A unique molecular identifier was introduced onto each TCR beta cDNA molecule by a template-switch 5' adaptor carrying 12 random nucleotides. Each sample yielded at least 2.5 million CDR3-containing paired-end reads. The Mint cDNA synthesis kit, primed by a TRBC-specific oligonucleotide, was used to synthesize first-strand cDNA from all RNA. Following uracil-DNA glycosylase treatment, all cDNA underwent a first 18-cycle PCR with the universal primers M1SS and BC2_uni_R. As for the original processing: Normalization of each sample was performed by random selection of 1 million high-quality reads, each carrying a distinct molecular identifier. Instead of being binned into consensus sequences, reads with shared molecular identifiers were discarded. CDR3 identification, clonotype clustering and error correction used MiTCR with a Q25 quality threshold and the strictest error-elimination algorithm. A nonparametric unseen species model with Euler transformation was used to estimate lower-bound total TCR beta diversity. The raw public reads went through TCRdb reprocessing: fastp at Q25, MiXCR clone calling, in-frame beta chains kept. Rows with a matching CDR3 protein are joined into one entry that keeps the most common DNA and genes. The V and J calls, along with clone size, are taken from TCRdb and not from the paper's own processing. Here the sample has under 850,000 distinct CDR3 sequences; 35% to 40% occur a single time. The ten most abundant clones make up 10% to 15% of the sample.

Taken from cysteine to phenylalanine, the CDR3 has 15 residues. The only DNA kept is the CDR3, 45 bases in frame from the first base. The sequence links TRBV21-1 to TRBJ1-5. TRBV21-1 is tagged as a pseudogene. Material for sequencing was blood. This TCR was recovered from a man aged 18 to 29 in good health. CDR3 protein: CASDYASWGNQPQHF. The DNA is TGTGCCAGCGATTACGCCTCTTGGGGCAATCAGCCCCAGCATTTT.